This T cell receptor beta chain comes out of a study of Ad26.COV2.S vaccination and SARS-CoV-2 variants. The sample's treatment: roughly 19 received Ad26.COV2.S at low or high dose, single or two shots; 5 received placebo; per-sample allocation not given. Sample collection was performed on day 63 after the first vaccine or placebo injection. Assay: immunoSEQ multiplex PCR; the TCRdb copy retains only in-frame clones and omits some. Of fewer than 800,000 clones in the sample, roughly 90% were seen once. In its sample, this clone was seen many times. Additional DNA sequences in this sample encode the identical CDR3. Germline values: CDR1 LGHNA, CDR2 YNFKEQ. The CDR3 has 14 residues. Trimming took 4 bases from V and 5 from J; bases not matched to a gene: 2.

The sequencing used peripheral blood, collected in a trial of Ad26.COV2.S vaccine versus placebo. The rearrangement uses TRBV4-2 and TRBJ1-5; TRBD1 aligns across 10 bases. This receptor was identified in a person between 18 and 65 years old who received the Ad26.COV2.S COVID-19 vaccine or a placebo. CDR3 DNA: TGTGCCAGCAGCCTCGGACAGGGGGATCAGCCCCAGCATTTT. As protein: CASSLGQGDQPQHF.